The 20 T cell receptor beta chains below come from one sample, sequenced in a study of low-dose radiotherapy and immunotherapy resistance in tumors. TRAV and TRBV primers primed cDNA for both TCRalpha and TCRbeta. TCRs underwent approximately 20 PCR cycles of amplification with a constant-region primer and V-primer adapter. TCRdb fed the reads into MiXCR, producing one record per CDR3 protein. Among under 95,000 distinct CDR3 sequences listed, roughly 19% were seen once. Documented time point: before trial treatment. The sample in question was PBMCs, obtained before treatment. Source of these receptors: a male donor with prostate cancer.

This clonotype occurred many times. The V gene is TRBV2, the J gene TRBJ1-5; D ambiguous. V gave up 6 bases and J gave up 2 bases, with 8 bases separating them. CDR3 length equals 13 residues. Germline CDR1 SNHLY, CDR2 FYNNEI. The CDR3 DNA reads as TGTGCCAGCAGCCCGTTGGGCAATCAGCCCCAGCATTTT. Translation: CASSPLGNQPQHF.

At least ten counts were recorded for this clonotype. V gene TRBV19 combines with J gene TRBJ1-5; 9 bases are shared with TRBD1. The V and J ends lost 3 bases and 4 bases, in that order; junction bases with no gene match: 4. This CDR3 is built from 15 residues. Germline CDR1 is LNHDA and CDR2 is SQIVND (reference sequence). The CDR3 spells CASSIRQGGNQPQHF. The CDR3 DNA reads TGTGCCAGTAGTATCAGACAGGGGGGTAATCAGCCCCAGCATTTT.

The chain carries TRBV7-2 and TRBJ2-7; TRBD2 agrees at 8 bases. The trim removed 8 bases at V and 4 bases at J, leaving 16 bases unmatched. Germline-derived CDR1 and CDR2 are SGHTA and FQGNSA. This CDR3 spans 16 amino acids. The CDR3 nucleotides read TGTGCCAGCGGGTCTGCGGGGGGCCCGAGTCGGTACGAGCAGTACTTC. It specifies CASGSAGGPSRYEQYF.

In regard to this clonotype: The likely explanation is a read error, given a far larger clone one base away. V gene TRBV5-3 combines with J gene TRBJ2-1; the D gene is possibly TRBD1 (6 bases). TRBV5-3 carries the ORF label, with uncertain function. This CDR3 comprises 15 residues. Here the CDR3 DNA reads TGTGCCAGCAGCTTGAGAGGGGGATGGTGCAATGAGCAGTTCTTC. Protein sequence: CASSLRGGWCNEQFF.

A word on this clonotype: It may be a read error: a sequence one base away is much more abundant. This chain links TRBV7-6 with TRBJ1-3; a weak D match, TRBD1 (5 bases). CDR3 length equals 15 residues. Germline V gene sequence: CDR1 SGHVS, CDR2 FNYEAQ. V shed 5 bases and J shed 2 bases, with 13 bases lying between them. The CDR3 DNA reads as TGTGCCAGCAGCCTCCAGACGGGGCCTGGAAACACCATATATTTT. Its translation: CASSLQTGPGNTIYF.

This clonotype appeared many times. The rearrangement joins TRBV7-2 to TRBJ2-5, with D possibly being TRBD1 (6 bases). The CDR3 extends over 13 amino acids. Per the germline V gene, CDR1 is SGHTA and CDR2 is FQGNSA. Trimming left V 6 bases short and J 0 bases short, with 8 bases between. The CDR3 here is CASSRDNQETQYF. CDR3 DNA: TGTGCCAGCAGTCGGGACAACCAAGAGACCCAGTACTTC.

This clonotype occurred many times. Here the CDR3 reads CSARAGQGANGYTF. The DNA for the CDR3 is TGCAGTGCTAGAGCTGGACAGGGGGCGAATGGCTACACCTTC. This sequence joins TRBV20-1 and TRBJ1-2; 11 positions match TRBD1. V was clipped by 1 base and J by 6 bases; unmatched bases: 4. The germline V gene has CDR1 DFQATT and CDR2 SNEGSKA (reference sequence). The CDR3 runs to 14 residues.

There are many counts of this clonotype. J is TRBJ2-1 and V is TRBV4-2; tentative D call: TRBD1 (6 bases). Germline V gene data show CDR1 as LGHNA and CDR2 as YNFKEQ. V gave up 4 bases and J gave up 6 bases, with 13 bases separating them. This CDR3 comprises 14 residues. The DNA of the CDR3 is TGTGCCAGCAGCCGTGAGGGGGTGGGCAATGAGCAGTTCTTC. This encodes CASSREGVGNEQFF.

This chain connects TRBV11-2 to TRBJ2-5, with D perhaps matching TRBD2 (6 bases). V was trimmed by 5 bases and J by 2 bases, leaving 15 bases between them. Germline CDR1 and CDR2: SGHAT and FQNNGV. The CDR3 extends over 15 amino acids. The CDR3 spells CASSPDAGRQETQYF. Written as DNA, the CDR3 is TGTGCCAGCAGCCCCGATGCGGGGCGACAAGAGACCCAGTACTTC. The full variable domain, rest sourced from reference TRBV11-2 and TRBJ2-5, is EAGVAQSPRYKIIEKRQSVAFWCNPISGHATLYWYQQILGQGPKLLIQFQNNGVVDDSQLPKDRFSAERLKGVDSTLKIQPAKLEDSAVYLCASSPDAGRQETQYFGPGTRLLVL.

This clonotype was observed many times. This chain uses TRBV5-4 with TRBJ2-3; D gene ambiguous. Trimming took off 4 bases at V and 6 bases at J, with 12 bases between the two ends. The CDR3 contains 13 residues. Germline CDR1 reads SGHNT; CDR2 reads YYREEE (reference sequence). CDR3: CASSPSFMDTQYF. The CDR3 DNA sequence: TGTGCCAGCAGCCCCTCCTTTATGGATACGCAGTATTTT. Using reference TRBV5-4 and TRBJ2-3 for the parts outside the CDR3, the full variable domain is ETGVTQSPTHLIKTRGQQVTLRCSSQSGHNTVSWYQQALGQGPQFIFQYYREEENGRGNFPPRFSGLQFPNYSSELNVNALELDDSALYLCASSPSFMDTQYFGPGTRLTVL.

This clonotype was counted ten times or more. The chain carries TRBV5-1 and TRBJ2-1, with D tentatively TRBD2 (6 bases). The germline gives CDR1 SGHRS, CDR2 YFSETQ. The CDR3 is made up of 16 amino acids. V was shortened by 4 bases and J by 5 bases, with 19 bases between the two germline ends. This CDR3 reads CASSEGTGLQNNEQFF. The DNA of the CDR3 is TGCGCCAGCAGCGAGGGGACGGGACTCCAGAACAATGAGCAGTTCTTC. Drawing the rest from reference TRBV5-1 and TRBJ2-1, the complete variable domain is KAGVTQTPRYLIKTRGQQVTLSCSPISGHRSVSWYQQTPGQGLQFLFEYFSETQRNKGNFPGRFSGRQFSNSRSEMNVSTLELGDSALYLCASSEGTGLQNNEQFFGPGTRLTVL.

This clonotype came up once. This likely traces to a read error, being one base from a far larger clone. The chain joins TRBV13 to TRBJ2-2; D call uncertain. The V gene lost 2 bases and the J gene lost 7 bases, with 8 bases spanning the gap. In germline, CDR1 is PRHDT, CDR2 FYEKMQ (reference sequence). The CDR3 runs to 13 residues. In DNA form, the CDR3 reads TGTGCCAGCAGCTTACTTCAAGGCGGGGAGCTGTTTTTT. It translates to CASSLLQGGELFF.

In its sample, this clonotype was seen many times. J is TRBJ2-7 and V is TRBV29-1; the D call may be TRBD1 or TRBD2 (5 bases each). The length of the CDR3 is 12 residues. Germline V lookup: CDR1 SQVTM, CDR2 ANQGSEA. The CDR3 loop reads CSGTADSYEQYF. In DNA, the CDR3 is TGCAGTGGGACGGCGGACTCCTACGAGCAGTACTTC.

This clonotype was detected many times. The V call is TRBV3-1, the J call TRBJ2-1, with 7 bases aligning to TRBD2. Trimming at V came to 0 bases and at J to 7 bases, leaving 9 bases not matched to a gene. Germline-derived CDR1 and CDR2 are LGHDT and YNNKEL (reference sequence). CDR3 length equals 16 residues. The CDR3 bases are TGTGCCAGCAGCCAAGAGCCTTTCATGGGAGGGAATGAGCAGTTCTTC. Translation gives CASSQEPFMGGNEQFF.

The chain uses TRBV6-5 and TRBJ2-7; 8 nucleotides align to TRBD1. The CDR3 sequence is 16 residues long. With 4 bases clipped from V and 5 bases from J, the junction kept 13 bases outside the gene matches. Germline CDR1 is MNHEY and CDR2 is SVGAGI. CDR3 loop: CASSSRGQGAMDEQYF. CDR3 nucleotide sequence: TGTGCCAGCAGTTCAAGGGGGCAGGGGGCCATGGACGAGCAGTACTTC.

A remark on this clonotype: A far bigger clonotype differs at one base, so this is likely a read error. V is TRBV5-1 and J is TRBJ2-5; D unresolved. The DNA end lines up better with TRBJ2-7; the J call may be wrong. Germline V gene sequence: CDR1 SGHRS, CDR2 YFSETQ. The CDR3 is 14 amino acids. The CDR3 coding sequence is TGCGCCAGCAGCTTGGTCAACTCCTCCTACGAGCAGTACTTC. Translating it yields CASSLVNSSYEQYF.

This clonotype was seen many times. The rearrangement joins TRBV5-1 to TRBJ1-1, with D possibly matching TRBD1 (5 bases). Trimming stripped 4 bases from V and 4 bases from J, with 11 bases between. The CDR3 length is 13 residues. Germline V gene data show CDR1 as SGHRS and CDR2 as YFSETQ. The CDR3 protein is CASSIGTGTEAFF. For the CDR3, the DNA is TGCGCCAGCAGCATAGGGACGGGCACTGAAGCTTTCTTT.

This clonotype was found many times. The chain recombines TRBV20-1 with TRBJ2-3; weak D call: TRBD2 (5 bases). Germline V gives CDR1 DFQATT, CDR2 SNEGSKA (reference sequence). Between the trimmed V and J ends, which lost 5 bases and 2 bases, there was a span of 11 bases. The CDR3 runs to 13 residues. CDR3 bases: TGCAGTGCTTTGGACTGGAACACAGATACGCAGTATTTT. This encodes CSALDWNTDTQYF.

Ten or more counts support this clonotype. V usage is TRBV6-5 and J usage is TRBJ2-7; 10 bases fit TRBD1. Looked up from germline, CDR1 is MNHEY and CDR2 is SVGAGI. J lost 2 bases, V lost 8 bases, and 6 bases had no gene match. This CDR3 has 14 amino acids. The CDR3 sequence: CASHPGQGAYEQYF. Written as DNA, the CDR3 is TGTGCCAGCCACCCAGGACAGGGGGCCTACGAGCAGTACTTC.

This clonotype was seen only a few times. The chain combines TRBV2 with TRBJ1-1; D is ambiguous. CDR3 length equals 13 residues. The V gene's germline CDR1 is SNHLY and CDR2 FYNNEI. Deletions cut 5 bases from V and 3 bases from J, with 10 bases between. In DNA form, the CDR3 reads TGTGCCAGCAGTCAGATGGGGTACACTGAAGCTTTCTTT. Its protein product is CASSQMGYTEAFF.